The 24 T cell receptor beta chains below come from one sample, sequenced in a study of CD8 T cells in ankylosing spondylitis. Study-wide results and limits: Seemingly distinctive of ankylosing spondylitis blood was a TCR beta motif formed by eight highly homologous variants.

These receptors have no known antigen. TCRdb re-called the 5' RACE reads through MiXCR, storing one row per CDR3 protein. The table lists approximately 400,000 distinct CDR3 sequences, under 20% of them singletons. Sequencing used blood, either unsorted or a sorted T cell fraction (not recorded which). The source of these receptors is a male donor with ankylosing spondylitis.

This CDR3 reads CAWSVKGLGTEAFF. The CDR3, as DNA: TGTGCCTGGAGTGTAAAGGGACTGGGGACTGAAGCTTTCTTT. The J gene is TRBJ1-1, the V gene TRBV30; D is possibly TRBD1 (5 bases). CDR1 GTSNPN and CDR2 SVGIG come from the germline V gene (reference sequence). This CDR3 spans 14 amino acids. Trimming took 0 bases from V and 5 from J, leaving 13 bases between them.

The genes are TRBV19 and TRBJ1-2, with D possibly TRBD1 on 6 matching bases. The germline gives CDR1 LNHDA, CDR2 SQIVND (reference sequence). This CDR3 region has 16 residues. Trimming left V 6 bases short and J 2 bases short, with 19 bases between. The CDR3 sequence is CASSSGTPSTNYGYTF. For the CDR3, the DNA is TGTGCCAGTAGCTCGGGGACACCCTCAACGAACTATGGCTACACCTTC.

The chain recombines TRBV29-1 with TRBJ2-3; 7 nucleotides align to TRBD2. Germline lookup yields CDR1 SQVTM and CDR2 ANQGSEA. This CDR3 contains 17 residues. The V gene end was trimmed by 6 bases and the J gene end by 4 bases; junction bases not matched to a gene: 19. The CDR3 nucleotides read TGCAGCGTAACGCTATCACTAGCGCTGGATAGTGCAGATACGCAGTATTTT. It is translated as CSVTLSLALDSADTQYF.

The sample holds a few counts of this clonotype. The chain uses TRBV9 and TRBJ1-6; D gene ambiguous. This CDR3 spans 14 amino acids. Looked up from germline, CDR1 is SGDLS and CDR2 is YYNGEE. Trimming removed 0 bases from V and 7 bases from J, with 8 bases in between. This CDR3 reads CASSVATENSPLHF. The DNA for the CDR3 is TGTGCCAGCAGCGTAGCTACCGAAAATTCACCCCTCCACTTT.

This clonotype showed up just a few times. For the CDR3, the DNA is TGTGCCACCAGCTCGGGACAGATTAATCAGCCCCAGCATTTT. The encoded protein is CATSSGQINQPQHF. This chain joins TRBV15 and TRBJ1-5, with 7 bases that match TRBD1. Germline V CDR1 and CDR2: LNHNV, YYDKDF (reference sequence). The CDR3 length is 14 residues. The ends lost 5 bases at V and 4 bases at J; junction bases unmatched: 5.

This rearrangement joins TRBV5-1 to TRBJ2-3; 8 bases fit TRBD2. In germline, CDR1 is SGHRS, CDR2 YFSETQ. The J segment lost 3 bases and the V segment lost 6 bases, leaving 3 bases of the junction unmatched. The CDR3 consists of 13 residues. The CDR3 DNA is TGCGCCAGCAAGCCTAGCGGGACAGATACGCAGTATTTT. It is translated as CASKPSGTDTQYF. The full variable domain, completed using reference TRBV5-1 and TRBJ2-3, is KAGVTQTPRYLIKTRGQQVTLSCSPISGHRSVSWYQQTPGQGLQFLFEYFSETQRNKGNFPGRFSGRQFSNSRSEMNVSTLELGDSALYLCASKPSGTDTQYFGPGTRLTVL.

This clonotype was counted only a few times. CDR3 DNA sequence: TGCAGTGCTGCAGATCAGGGGGATTATTCATACGAGCAGTACTTC. As protein: CSAADQGDYSYEQYF. The V and J genes are TRBV20-1 and TRBJ2-7; 7 bases are shared with TRBD1. Germline assignment: CDR1 DFQATT and CDR2 SNEGSKA (reference sequence). This CDR3 comprises 15 residues. J was trimmed by 4 bases and V by 5 bases; bases with no gene match: 14.

This clonotype showed up many times. The CDR3 DNA sequence: TGCAGTGCTAGAGATTGGGGGGGTTTGGACACTGAAGCTTTCTTT. Protein sequence: CSARDWGGLDTEAFF. The genes are TRBV20-1 and TRBJ1-1; perhaps TRBD1 as D (5 bases). V lost 0 bases and J 3 bases, leaving 14 bases between the germline ends. The CDR3 has 15 residues. Germline-derived CDR1 and CDR2 are DFQATT and SNEGSKA (reference sequence).

This clonotype occurred many times. This chain joins TRBV20-1 and TRBJ2-7; D not certain. Germline CDR1 and CDR2: DFQATT and SNEGSKA (reference sequence). This CDR3 has 11 amino acids. V was trimmed by 1 base and J by 7 bases, leaving 8 bases between them. CDR3 DNA: TGCAGTGCTAGAGTCGTAGGGGAGCAGTACTTC. It is translated as CSARVVGEQYF.

The chain employs TRBV3-1 and TRBJ2-2; TRBD2 agrees at 8 bases. The CDR3 is 14 amino acids. Trimming removed 9 bases from V and 2 bases from J; junction bases left unmatched: 5. In germline, CDR1 is LGHDT, CDR2 YNNKEL (reference sequence). CDR3 DNA: TGTGCCAGTCACAGCGGGAGTAACACCGGGGAGCTGTTTTTT. This encodes CASHSGSNTGELFF.

This rearrangement joins TRBV20-1 to TRBJ1-2; tentative D call: TRBD1 (5 bases). The V gene's germline CDR1 is DFQATT and CDR2 SNEGSKA (reference sequence). The CDR3 is 14 residues long. Trimming removed 2 bases from V and 2 bases from J, with 12 bases in between. CDR3 nucleotides: TGCAGTGCTAGATCCTTGACAGACAACTATGGCTACACCTTC. This codes for CSARSLTDNYGYTF.

This clonotype has only a few counts. The chain has TRBV27 and TRBJ2-1, with 9 positions matching TRBD2. The V gene's germline CDR1 is MNHEY and CDR2 SMNVEV (reference sequence). The trim removed 7 bases at V and 5 bases at J, leaving 6 bases unmatched. The CDR3 sequence is 14 residues long. CDR3 DNA sequence: TGTGCCAGCAAAAGTAGCGGGAGTGACAATGAGCAGTTCTTC. Amino acids: CASKSSGSDNEQFF.

The rearrangement links TRBV7-9 to TRBJ1-3; 7 bases are a match to TRBD1. V lost 4 bases and J lost 3; bases outside the gene matches: 9. Germline CDR1 is SEHNR and CDR2 is FQNEAQ (reference sequence). CDR3 size: 16 residues. CDR3 sequence (DNA): TGTGCCAGCAGCTGGGGACAGCCGGGAGGTGGAAACACCATATATTTT. Translated, it gives CASSWGQPGGGNTIYF.

This clonotype was counted between two and nine times. The chain is built from TRBV5-1 and TRBJ2-7; D perhaps matches TRBD2 (5 bases). V dropped 0 bases and J dropped 5 bases, with 12 bases sitting between them. Germline values: CDR1 SGHRS, CDR2 YFSETQ. CDR3 size: 14 residues. The CDR3 loop reads CASSLDSGSHEQYF. In DNA, the CDR3 is TGCGCCAGCAGCTTGGACAGCGGCAGTCACGAGCAGTACTTC.

This clonotype was recorded a few times. J is TRBJ2-7 and V is TRBV20-1; TRBD2 is a possible D gene (7 bases). CDR3 length: 15 amino acids. CDR1 is DFQATT, CDR2 SNEGSKA, per germline (reference sequence). Deletions cut 1 base from V and 2 bases from J, with 15 bases between. In DNA, the CDR3 is TGCAGTGCTAGAGGGACAGCGGGATCGACCTACGAGCAGTACTTC. Encoded protein: CSARGTAGSTYEQYF.

The V and J genes are TRBV15 and TRBJ1-6; D not certain. The CDR3 runs to 17 residues. With 3 bases removed from V and 9 bases from J, the gap between germline ends came to 21 bases. Per germline, CDR1 LNHNV and CDR2 YYDKDF (reference sequence). Here the CDR3 DNA reads TGTGCCACCAGCAGGGTCTGGACGGACTCCCTTGGTTCACCCCTCCACTTT. Protein product: CATSRVWTDSLGSPLHF.

The chain links TRBV5-1 to TRBJ1-2; the D gene is possibly TRBD1 (6 bases). The ends were cut back, 2 bases at V and 5 bases at J, with 19 bases in the middle. This CDR3 has 16 amino acids. Germline CDR1 is SGHRS and CDR2 is YFSETQ. CDR3 amino acids: CASSLTGTNRDYGYTF. CDR3 sequence (DNA): TGCGCCAGCAGCTTAACCGGGACAAACAGAGATTATGGCTACACCTTC.

The chain employs TRBV14 and TRBJ2-1, with D hard to call. Germline CDR1 SGHDN, CDR2 FVKESK. V was shortened by 0 bases and J by 8 bases, with 17 bases between the two germline ends. CDR3 length equals 16 residues. The CDR3 sequence: CASSQDEKRGVHEQFF. The CDR3 nucleotides are TGTGCCAGCAGCCAAGACGAAAAGCGAGGCGTGCATGAGCAGTTCTTC.

This clonotype appeared a few times. The chain carries TRBV7-2 and TRBJ2-1, with 8 nucleotides matching TRBD2. Germline CDR1 SGHTA, CDR2 FQGNSA. Germline trimming cut 2 bases from V and 7 bases from J; bases unmatched to any gene: 10. The CDR3 contains 16 residues. This CDR3 is CASSLRPSSGWNEQFF. CDR3 DNA: TGTGCCAGCAGCTTAAGGCCGTCTAGCGGGTGGAATGAGCAGTTCTTC.

The V gene is TRBV25-1, the J gene TRBJ2-5; D is ambiguous. The CDR3 is 15 amino acids. The V end lost 4 bases, the J end lost 3 bases, and 15 bases lay between the germline ends. From germline, CDR1 is MGHDK and CDR2 SYGVNS. The CDR3 loop is CASSAFSGPKETQYF. For the CDR3, the DNA is TGTGCCAGCAGTGCTTTCTCCGGGCCAAAAGAGACCCAGTACTTC.

The chain carries TRBV20-1 and TRBJ2-3; D is unresolved. Germline V gene data show CDR1 as DFQATT and CDR2 as SNEGSKA (reference sequence). The germline V and J ends were trimmed by 4 bases and 5 bases, with 7 bases remaining between them. The CDR3 is 11 amino acids. CDR3 region: CSATLGDTQYF. The CDR3 bases are TGCAGTGCTACCCTGGGAGATACGCAGTATTTT.

The table lists this clonotype with a few counts. The genes are TRBV2 and TRBJ2-7; 7 nucleotides align to TRBD2. Germline lookup yields CDR1 SNHLY and CDR2 FYNNEI. There are 14 residues in the CDR3. With 6 bases clipped from V and 6 bases from J, the junction kept 11 bases outside the gene matches. The CDR3 spells CASSSERLAGEQYF. The CDR3 region has the DNA TGTGCCAGCAGCTCCGAACGACTAGCCGGCGAGCAGTACTTC.

This clonotype was observed at least ten times. This chain uses TRBV20-1 with TRBJ1-1; no clear D. The CDR3 covers 13 residues. V gave up 5 bases and J gave up 1 base, with 11 bases separating them. Germline-derived CDR1 and CDR2 are DFQATT and SNEGSKA (reference sequence). The CDR3 bases are TGCAGTGCTGCCCGGACTGGGAACACTGAAGCTTTCTTT. This sequence encodes CSAARTGNTEAFF.

This clonotype appeared many times. This chain joins TRBV29-1 and TRBJ2-5, with D perhaps assigned TRBD1 or TRBD2 (7 bases each). The CDR3 is 13 residues long. The germline gives CDR1 SQVTM, CDR2 ANQGSEA. Trimming removed 8 bases at V and 6 bases at J, with 19 bases between. The CDR3 nucleotides read TGCAGCACTAGGGAGGGGGCCGGCCAGACCCAGTACTTC. Encoded protein: CSTREGAGQTQYF.